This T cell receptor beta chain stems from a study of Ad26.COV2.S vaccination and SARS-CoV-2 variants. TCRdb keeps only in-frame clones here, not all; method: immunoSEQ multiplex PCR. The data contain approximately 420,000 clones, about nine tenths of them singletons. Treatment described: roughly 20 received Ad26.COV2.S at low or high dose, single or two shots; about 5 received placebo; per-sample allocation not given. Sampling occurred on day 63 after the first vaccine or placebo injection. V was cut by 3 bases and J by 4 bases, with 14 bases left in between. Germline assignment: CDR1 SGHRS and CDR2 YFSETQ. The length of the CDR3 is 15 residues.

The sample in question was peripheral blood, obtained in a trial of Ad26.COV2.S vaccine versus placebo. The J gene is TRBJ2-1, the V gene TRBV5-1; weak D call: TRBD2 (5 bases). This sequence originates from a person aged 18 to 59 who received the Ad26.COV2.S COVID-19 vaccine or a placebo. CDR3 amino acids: CASSSLGSIYNEQFF. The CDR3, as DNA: TGCGCCAGCAGCTCTTTAGGGAGTATTTACAATGAGCAGTTCTTC.